This T cell receptor beta chain was documented in a study of response to subunit inactivated influenza vaccine. TCRdb fed the RT-PCR reads into MiXCR, producing one record per CDR3 protein. The table lists around 530,000 distinct CDR3 sequences, about 15% of them singletons. Germline CDR1 DFQATT, CDR2 SNEGSKA (reference sequence). The CDR3 spans 13 residues. This TCR was recovered from a man aged 45-69 years who received an inactivated influenza vaccine. The genes are TRBV20-1 and TRBJ2-3, with 7 nucleotides matching TRBD1. The starting material was CD4+ T cells sorted from PBMCs, obtained around 25 months after vaccination. The CDR3 region is CRPATGDTDTQYF. As DNA, the CDR3 is TGCAGGCCTGCCACAGGGGATACAGATACGCAGTATTTT.